The rows below give T cell receptor beta chains drawn from one sample of a study of cytomegalovirus exposure and HLA in healthy donors. This table comes from immunoSEQ multiplex PCR, and its TCRdb copy is limited to in-frame clones, with some not included. Of roughly 190,000 clones in the sample, more than 70% were seen once. Sequenced: PBMCs. All receptors derive from a man aged 30 to 39 in good health and CMV-seropositive. CDR3s include the opening cysteine and the closing phenylalanine or tryptophan. The D gene is left open where the match is weak. Rows may omit the clone size; those that give it use once, few, many or a size class.

TRBD1	TRBJ2-2	NA	TRBV10-3	CAISATGTGNTGELFF	TGTGCCATCAGTGCGACCGGGACAGGGAACACCGGGGAGCTGTTTTTT
NA	TRBJ1-5	NA	TRBV9	CASSVGTDDSQPQHF	TGTGCCAGCAGCGTTGGGACTGACGATTCTCAGCCCCAGCATTTT
NA	TRBJ1-6	NA	TRBV27	CASSTWSSYNSPLHF	TGTGCCAGCAGTACCTGGAGCTCCTATAATTCACCCCTCCACTTT
NA	TRBJ2-3	NA	TRBV28	CASSFWGDGFDTQYF	TGTGCCAGCAGTTTCTGGGGGGATGGATTCGATACGCAGTATTTT
NA	TRBJ1-1	NA	TRBV19	CASSIGHGSLTEAFF	TGTGCCAGTAGTATAGGCCACGGGAGTCTGACTGAAGCTTTTTTT
TRBD1	TRBJ2-7	NA	TRBV7-9	CSSSLDGQGAYYEQYF	TGTTCCAGCAGCTTAGATGGGCAGGGGGCCTACTACGAGCAGTACTTC
NA	TRBJ1-5	NA	TRBV6-5	CASRTSVRPNQPQHF	TGTGCCAGCAGGACCTCAGTGAGGCCCAATCAGCCCCAGCATTTT
TRBD1	TRBJ2-5	NA	TRBV14	CASSQELGTGAQETQYF	TGTGCCAGCAGCCAAGAGTTGGGGACAGGGGCCCAAGAGACCCAGTACTTC
NA	TRBJ2-6	NA	TRBV6-5	CASHRENAGANVLTF	TGTGCCAGCCACAGGGAAAACGCTGGGGCCAACGTCCTGACTTTC
NA	TRBJ2-6	NA	TRBV9	CASSATGSGANVLTF	TGTGCCAGCAGCGCAACAGGGTCTGGGGCCAACGTCCTGACTTTC
NA	TRBJ2-7	NA	TRBV13	CASSPGGSYEQYF	TGTGCCAGCAGCCCCGGGGGTTCCTACGAGCAGTACTTC
NA	TRBJ2-3	few	TRBV5-1	CASSPRVTDTQYF	TGCGCCAGCAGCCCGCGAGTCACAGATACGCAGTATTTT
NA	TRBJ2-5	once	TRBV5-1	CASSLRGSEQETQYF	TGCGCCAGCAGCTTGAGAGGCAGCGAACAAGAGACCCAGTACTTC
TRBD2	TRBJ2-2	NA	TRBV19	CASSIGGSVDGELFF	TGTGCCAGTAGTATAGGCGGGAGTGTTGACGGGGAGCTGTTTTTT
NA	TRBJ2-7	NA	TRBV2	CASSDMPPAGTSSYEQYF	TGTGCCAGCAGTGATATGCCCCCGGCGGGGACGAGCTCCTACGAGCAGTACTTC
NA	TRBJ2-3	NA	TRBV7-8	CASSPPLPVPGLRTDTQYF	TGTGCCAGCAGCCCCCCCCTTCCTGTTCCCGGACTACGCACAGATACGCAGTATTTT
NA	TRBJ1-4	NA	TRBV2	CASSPVPREKLFF	TGTGCCAGCAGTCCTGTTCCTAGGGAAAAACTGTTTTTT
TRBD2	TRBJ2-5	NA	TRBV11-2	CASSLGGGETQYF	TGTGCCAGCAGCTTAGGCGGGGGTGAGACCCAGTACTTC
NA	TRBJ1-3	once	TRBV28	CASCPAGGNTIYF	TGTGCCAGCTGCCCAGCGGGTGGAAACACCATATATTTT
TRBD1	TRBJ2-6	NA	TRBV4-2	CASSQDRGQGVLSGANVLTF	TGTGCCAGCAGCCAAGATAGGGGCCAGGGGGTACTCTCTGGGGCCAACGTCCTGACTTTC
TRBD2	TRBJ2-7	NA	TRBV5-1	CASRGSEAGGYEQYF	TGCGCCAGCAGGGGGAGCGAAGCGGGGGGCTACGAGCAGTACTTC
TRBD1	TRBJ2-6	NA	TRBV5-5	CASSLTGTVSTGANVLTF	TGTGCCAGCAGCTTGACCGGGACAGTGTCAACTGGGGCCAACGTCCTGACTTTC
TRBD1	TRBJ2-5	NA	TRBV6-1	CASRSALGQQETQYF	TGTGCCAGCAGATCAGCACTGGGACAGCAAGAGACCCAGTACTTC
NA	TRBJ2-7	NA	TRBV29-1	CSVEYGGGTGEQYF	TGCAGCGTTGAATACGGTGGGGGGACCGGCGAGCAGTACTTC
NA	TRBJ2-7	few	TRBV5-1	CASSLVGQGSLEQYF	TGCGCCAGCAGCTTGGTTGGGCAGGGCTCACTCGAGCAGTACTTC
NA	TRBJ2-1	NA	TRBV7-9	CASSSPGHLGRSNEQFF	TGTGCCAGCAGCTCCCCGGGACACCTTGGTAGGAGCAATGAGCAGTTCTTC
NA	TRBJ2-5	NA	TRBV4-1	CASSQRGSQETQYF	TGCGCCAGCAGCCAGCGGGGATCCCAAGAGACCCAGTACTTC
TRBD2	TRBJ2-5	NA	TRBV7-6	CASSPGLAGGETQYF	TGTGCCAGCAGCCCGGGACTAGCGGGAGGTGAGACCCAGTACTTC
NA	TRBJ2-1	NA	TRBV5-1	CASSDPLLGDEQFF	TGCGCCAGCAGCGACCCCCTACTAGGAGATGAGCAGTTCTTC
TRBD1	TRBJ2-7	NA	TRBV5-1	CASSQGQGRYEQYF	TGCGCCAGCAGCCAGGGACAGGGGAGGTACGAGCAGTACTTC
NA	TRBJ1-2	NA	TRBV7-9	CASSLGLVKGYTF	TGTGCCAGCAGCTTAGGGCTAGTGAAAGGCTACACCTTC
NA	TRBJ1-4	few	TRBV2	CASSVRRNEKLFF	TGTGCCAGCAGTGTAAGGAGGAATGAAAAACTGTTTTTT
NA	TRBJ2-4	NA	TRBV6-5	CASSPRKGAKNIQYF	TGTGCCAGCAGCCCCCGGAAGGGGGCCAAAAACATTCAGTACTTC
NA	TRBJ2-3	NA	TRBV9	CASSGRQDTDTQYF	TGTGCCAGCAGCGGCCGACAGGACACAGATACGCAGTATTTT
TRBD2	TRBJ2-1	NA	TRBV11-1	CASSLRALSGSGLNEQFF	TGTGCCAGCAGCTTAAGGGCTCTGAGCGGGAGTGGTTTGAATGAGCAGTTCTTC
NA	TRBJ1-1	NA	TRBV7-9	CSSSLGGGTEAFF	TGTTCCAGCAGCTTGGGGGGGGGCACTGAAGCTTTCTTT
TRBD2	TRBJ2-7	NA	TRBV28	CASNREGRRTYEQYF	TGTGCCAGCAATCGGGAGGGCCGGAGGACCTACGAGCAGTACTTC
TRBD1	TRBJ1-2	NA	TRBV7-2	CASSPWGGTGTYGYTF	TGTGCCAGCAGCCCATGGGGGGGGACAGGGACCTATGGCTACACCTTC
NA	TRBJ1-1	NA	TRBV18	CASSPPGSSEAFF	TGTGCCAGCTCACCACCGGGCAGTTCTGAAGCTTTCTTT
TRBD1	TRBJ1-6	NA	TRBV30	CAWSIPGQGHSPLHF	TGTGCCTGGAGTATCCCGGGACAGGGGCATTCACCCCTCCACTTT
NA	TRBJ1-6	NA	TRBV19	CASRSDSLAKNSPLHF	TGTGCCTCACGATCGGACAGCCTAGCCAAAAATTCACCCCTCCACTTT